This T cell receptor beta chain was obtained from a study of T cells in Graves' hyperthyroidism and ophthalmopathy. CDR3 size: 17 residues. Trimming cost V 3 bases and J 1 base, with 19 bases left between them. Germline values: CDR1 SGHAT, CDR2 FQNNGV. This clonotype has a count of ten or more. Amplification of TCR beta CDR3 regions was performed using RNA transcripts as template. HTBI primers drove first-round RT-PCR of the TCR CDR3. TCRdb re-called the multiplex PCR reads through MiXCR, storing one row per CDR3 protein. The sample lists 390,000 or so distinct CDR3 sequences; roughly 14% were seen once.

V is TRBV11-2 and J is TRBJ2-7; D tentatively reads TRBD1 or TRBD2 (5 bases each). This sequence originates from a man aged 18 to 29 with Graves' ophthalmopathy. Sequencing was carried out using blood. The chain's CDR3 is CASSFSSGWDRSYEQYF. The CDR3 DNA follows: TGTGCCAGCAGCTTTTCTTCCGGGTGGGACCGTTCCTACGAGCAGTACTTC.